The subject of this entry is one T cell receptor (beta chain). The data derive from a study of CD8 T cells in Susac syndrome. Sequencing of TCR beta covered CD8+ and CD4+ T cells obtained from blood. Healthy donors were controls matched for age and sex. Random hexamers were used to reverse transcribe roughly 0.5 to 1 ug of RNA. An immunoSEQ multiplex PCR amplified TCR beta CDR3 over 54 Vbeta and 13 Jbeta. Each CDR3 protein gets one entry after TCRdb re-called the immunoSEQ multiplex PCR reads with MiXCR. The table includes 150,000 to 200,000 distinct CDR3 sequences, around 93% detected once. The origin of this receptor is a human donor in good health. Sequences were obtained from CD4+ T cells from PBMCs.

CDR3 loop: CASSLRFDTQYF. Here the CDR3 DNA reads TGCGCCAGCAGCTTAAGGTTCGATACGCAGTATTTT. The rearrangement links TRBV5-1 to TRBJ2-3; the D is unclear. This CDR3 is 12 amino acids long. Germline V gene sequence: CDR1 SGHRS, CDR2 YFSETQ. Trimming removed 2 bases at V and 6 bases at J, with 7 bases between. Combining the CDR3 with reference TRBV5-1 and TRBJ2-3 gives the whole variable domain KAGVTQTPRYLIKTRGQQVTLSCSPISGHRSVSWYQQTPGQGLQFLFEYFSETQRNKGNFPGRFSGRQFSNSRSEMNVSTLELGDSALYLCASSLRFDTQYFGPGTRLTVL.